Here is one T cell receptor beta chain with its context. After re-calling the 5' RACE reads, TCRdb lists one entry per CDR3 protein, DNA absent. Listed are roughly 350,000 distinct CDR3 sequences; roughly 5.2% falls within the top ten. The entry originates in a study of T cells expressing NK-cell markers. CDR3 size: 15 residues. Germline assignment: CDR1 LGHNA and CDR2 YNFKEQ. This clonotype originated in a man aged 18-75 years in good health. Sequences were obtained from blood T cells: a sorted CD56 or NKG2C T cell subset, CD4+ or CD8+ T cells, or bulk PBMC T cells (not recorded which). This chain joins TRBV4-2 and TRBJ2-5. This CDR3 is CASSQDGGSRETQYF.